The clone carrying this TCR beta chain has just a few counts. Its target is not known. This record comes from a study of vaccination and CD4 T cells after COVID-19. Overall study: Those taking part got two shots of either the BNT162b2 or the mRNA-1273 vaccine.

Treatment described: approximately nine-day PBMC culture with coronavirus spike peptide pools or control peptides (ViraFEST assay). T cells were expanded with peptide pools, and expanded clonotypes were identified by TCR sequencing. Peptide pools at about 9.7 ug/ml, together with around 10 IU/ml IL-2, were added to cultures of some 1.9 million PBMCs per well. A half-volume replacement of the medium with fresh IL-2 medium was performed on days 3 and 7. The CDR3 extends over 13 amino acids. Germline-derived CDR1 and CDR2 are LNHDA and SQIVND (reference sequence). The junction had 7 bases not matched to a gene; V was cut back by 8 bases and J by 4 bases. Cultured CD4+ T cell DNA was sequenced using the Oncomine TCR Beta short-read assay. TCRdb re-derived calls from the PCR reads in MiXCR, one entry per CDR3 protein. Here the sample spans just over 20,000 distinct CDR3 sequences, under 55% being singletons.

Sequencing was performed on CD4+ T cells from blood, cultured in vitro. The chain uses TRBV19 and TRBJ1-2, with 7 bases lining up with TRBD1. The sequence was collected from a human donor who had recovered from COVID-19. The CDR3 protein is CASGAWDSYGYTF. DNA for the CDR3: TGTGCCAGTGGGGCTTGGGACAGCTATGGCTACACCTTC. Filled out from reference TRBV19 and TRBJ1-2, the complete variable domain reads DGGITQSPKYLFRKEGQNVTLSCEQNLNHDAMYWYRQDPGQGLRLIYYSQIVNDFQKGDIAEGYSVSREKKESFPLTVTSAQKNPTAFYLCASGAWDSYGYTFGSGTRLTVV.